This entry lists 21 T cell receptor beta chains sequenced from one sample in a study of cytomegalovirus exposure and HLA in healthy donors. Clones were sequenced by immunoSEQ multiplex PCR, and TCRdb holds only the in-frame ones, with some missing. The table has roughly 300,000 clones, roughly nine tenths seen once. Sequenced sample: PBMCs. The source is a woman aged 25-40 years in good health and CMV-seropositive.

This chain joins TRBV28 and TRBJ1-6; 7 nucleotides align to TRBD1. The CDR3 is made up of 14 amino acids. In germline, CDR1 is MDHEN, CDR2 SYDVKM. Germline trimming cut 5 bases from V and 5 bases from J; bases unmatched to any gene: 3. CDR3 DNA sequence: TGTGCCAGCAGTCGGGACAGCAATAATTCACCCCTCCACTTT. It encodes CASSRDSNNSPLHF. The whole variable domain, filled in from reference TRBV28 and TRBJ1-6, reads DVKVTQSSRYLVKRTGEKVFLECVQDMDHENMFWYRQDPGLGLRLIYFSYDVKMKEKGDIPEGYSVSREKKERFSLILESASTNQTSMYLCASSRDSNNSPLHFGNGTRLTVT.

V is TRBV13 and J is TRBJ2-7, with D perhaps matching TRBD2 (5 bases). The CDR3 runs 13 residues. V shed 1 base and J shed 5 bases, with 9 bases lying between them. From germline, CDR1 is PRHDT and CDR2 FYEKMQ (reference sequence). In DNA, the CDR3 is TGTGCCAGCAGCTTAGCTAGCTGGCACGAGCAGTACTTC. Translated, it gives CASSLASWHEQYF.

The chain employs TRBV19 and TRBJ1-4, with 8 positions matching TRBD1. The germline V gene encodes CDR1 LNHDA and CDR2 SQIVND (reference sequence). This CDR3 is built from 16 residues. Trimming took 3 bases from V and 3 from J; bases not matched to a gene: 6. CDR3 loop: CASSIPGGLANEKLFF. DNA for the CDR3: TGTGCCAGTAGTATTCCAGGGGGCCTGGCTAATGAAAAACTGTTTTTT.

This chain connects TRBV29-1 to TRBJ2-7; 10 nucleotides line up with TRBD1. V gave up 3 bases and J gave up 1 base; unmatched junction bases: 3. Germline V gene sequence: CDR1 SQVTM, CDR2 ANQGSEA. The CDR3 runs 14 residues. CDR3 in amino acids: CSVEGQGQSYEQYF. The CDR3 bases are TGCAGCGTTGAGGGACAGGGGCAATCCTACGAGCAGTACTTC.

This chain joins TRBV9 and TRBJ2-7; a weak D match, TRBD1 (7 bases). CDR1 and CDR2 from the germline V gene are SGDLS and YYNGEE. This CDR3 has 18 amino acids. With 4 bases removed from V and 4 bases from J, the gap between germline ends came to 27 bases. The CDR3 DNA follows: TGTGCCAGCAGCCCAACAGGGGTTTCCAGACCGGGGGCTTACGAGCAGTACTTC. Translation gives CASSPTGVSRPGAYEQYF.

The rearrangement links TRBV27 to TRBJ2-7; D may be TRBD1 (5 bases). V gave up 3 bases and J gave up 3 bases, with 18 bases separating them. CDR3 length: 16 residues. Looked up from germline, CDR1 is MNHEY and CDR2 is SMNVEV (reference sequence). The CDR3 loop is CASSFGAPGEGYEQYF. The CDR3 DNA sequence: TGTGCCAGCAGTTTTGGGGCCCCGGGTGAAGGCTACGAGCAGTACTTC.

The gene calls are TRBV5-1 and TRBJ1-6; D may be TRBD1 (5 bases). This CDR3 is built from 16 residues. Trimming shortened V by 7 bases and J by 0 bases, and 14 bases separated the two germline ends. Germline loops: CDR1 SGHRS, CDR2 YFSETQ. CDR3 loop: CASGRDLSSYNSPLHF. The CDR3 nucleotides read TGCGCCAGCGGACGGGACTTAAGCTCCTATAATTCACCCCTCCACTTT.

The chain employs TRBV7-2 and TRBJ1-2, with a weak D call TRBD1 (6 bases). The germline CDR1 and CDR2 sequences are SGHTA and FQGNSA. With 3 bases removed from V and 5 bases from J, the gap between germline ends came to 19 bases. The CDR3 has 16 residues. In DNA form, the CDR3 reads TGTGCCAGCAGCTTGCCGGGTGTACACCAGGGGTATGGCTACACCTTC. As protein: CASSLPGVHQGYGYTF.

The chain uses TRBV7-2 and TRBJ2-7, with D possibly matching TRBD2 (6 bases). V was shortened by 4 bases and J by 3 bases, with 13 bases between the two germline ends. This CDR3 region has 14 residues. Germline values: CDR1 SGHTA, CDR2 FQGNSA. CDR3 DNA sequence: TGTGCCAGCAGCTCCCGGGAGAAAATCTACGAGCAGTACTTC. Protein: CASSSREKIYEQYF. Variable domain in full (rest from reference TRBV7-2 and TRBJ2-7): GAGVSQSPSNKVTEKGKDVELRCDPISGHTALYWYRQSLGQGLEFLIYFQGNSAPDKSGLPSDRFSAERTGGSVSTLTIQRTQQEDSAVYLCASSSREKIYEQYFGPGTRLTVT.

The chain links TRBV6-6 to TRBJ1-5; a weak D match, TRBD1 (5 bases). Deletions cut 4 bases from V and 4 bases from J, with 14 bases between. Germline values: CDR1 MNHNY, CDR2 SVGAGI (reference sequence). This CDR3 is 15 amino acids long. CDR3 residues: CASSWRDPTNQPQHF. DNA of the CDR3: TGTGCCAGCAGTTGGAGGGACCCAACAAATCAGCCCCAGCATTTT.

The chain links TRBV28 to TRBJ2-3; no definite D call. V was trimmed by 2 bases and J by 0 bases, leaving 12 bases between them. The CDR3 spans 16 residues. Per the germline V gene, CDR1 is MDHEN and CDR2 is SYDVKM. This chain's CDR3 is CASSLSGVPSTDTQYF. The CDR3, as DNA: TGTGCCAGCAGTTTAAGTGGTGTCCCTAGCACAGATACGCAGTATTTT.

J is TRBJ2-5 and V is TRBV25-1; TRBD2 aligns across 7 bases. Trimming cost V 3 bases and J 3 bases; bases outside gene matches: 7. The length of the CDR3 is 15 residues. Germline-derived CDR1 and CDR2 are MGHDK and SYGVNS. The CDR3 bases are TGTGCCAGCAGTGAGCCCAGCGGGACGGAAGAGACCCAGTACTTC. Amino acids: CASSEPSGTEETQYF.

The chain couples TRBV6-5 to TRBJ2-7, with 11 positions matching TRBD2. Per the germline V gene, CDR1 is MNHEY and CDR2 is SVGAGI. The CDR3 spans 15 residues. V trimming: 4 bases; J trimming: 3 bases; junction bases outside the gene matches: 5. The CDR3 loop is CASSSPGTSGYEQYF. CDR3 nucleotides: TGTGCCAGCAGTTCCCCCGGGACTAGCGGCTACGAGCAGTACTTC.

The table lists this clone with a few counts. The genes are TRBV6-6 and TRBJ1-4; 10 bases map to TRBD1. Germline CDR1 reads MNHNY; CDR2 reads SVGAGI (reference sequence). CDR3 length equals 14 residues. Trimming at V came to 6 bases and at J to 5 bases, leaving 3 bases not matched to a gene. The CDR3 DNA follows: TGTGCCAGCAGGATGGGACAGGGGAATGAAAAACTGTTTTTT. Translating gives CASRMGQGNEKLFF.

This chain connects TRBV6-5 to TRBJ1-2; 10 nucleotides agree with TRBD1. The length of the CDR3 is 15 residues. The trim removed 4 bases at V and 4 bases at J, leaving 6 bases unmatched. Germline V lookup: CDR1 MNHEY, CDR2 SVGAGI. DNA of the CDR3: TGTGCCAGCAGTTCTCCGGGACAGGGGATCTATGGCTACACCTTC. This encodes CASSSPGQGIYGYTF.

This CDR3 is CASSLTGTGGGNQPQHF. The CDR3 bases are TGTGCCAGCAGCCTCACCGGGACAGGGGGCGGCAATCAGCCCCAGCATTTT. The J gene is TRBJ1-5, the V gene TRBV7-9; TRBD1 agrees at 12 bases. V shed 5 bases, J shed 2 bases, and the junction held 7 bases outside the gene matches. Germline V lookup: CDR1 SEHNR, CDR2 FQNEAQ (reference sequence). CDR3 length: 17 residues.

J is TRBJ1-5 and V is TRBV7-8; 7 nucleotides match TRBD1. This CDR3 spans 19 amino acids. The V gene end was trimmed by 0 bases and the J gene end by 1 base; junction bases not matched to a gene: 12. Germline values: CDR1 SGHVS, CDR2 FQNEAQ. CDR3 amino acids: CASSLAVTGEKKSNQPQHF. The CDR3 DNA follows: TGTGCCAGCAGCTTAGCGGTAACAGGGGAGAAAAAGAGCAATCAGCCCCAGCATTTT.

This clone was counted only a few times. V is TRBV28 and J is TRBJ1-2; D ambiguous. The V and J ends lost 5 bases and 5 bases respectively, with 9 bases between them. Germline CDR1 reads MDHEN; CDR2 reads SYDVKM. The CDR3 loop spans 12 amino acids. The CDR3 loop reads CASSITFYGYTF. The CDR3 nucleotides read TGTGCCAGCAGTATCACTTTTTATGGCTACACCTTC.

V and J are TRBV9 and TRBJ2-6, with D perhaps TRBD1 or TRBD2 (5 bases each). The V gene lost 4 bases and the J gene lost 0 bases, with 14 bases spanning the gap. Germline V gene data show CDR1 as SGDLS and CDR2 as YYNGEE. The CDR3 is 17 amino acids. The CDR3 bases are TGTGCCAGCAGCCCCCCGGGACGGCCCTCTGGGGCCAACGTCCTGACTTTC. Protein: CASSPPGRPSGANVLTF.

This chain links TRBV4-1 with TRBJ1-4; 10 bases map to TRBD1. The junction had 6 bases not matched to a gene; V was cut back by 6 bases and J by 8 bases. The CDR3 runs to 14 residues. Germline V gives CDR1 MGHRA, CDR2 YSYEKL. CDR3 DNA sequence: TGCGCCAGCAGTCCCGGGACAGGGGAGGAAAAACTGTTTTTT. Its protein is CASSPGTGEEKLFF.

The chain links TRBV6-5 to TRBJ1-2; 7 bases fit TRBD1. CDR1 is MNHEY and CDR2 is SVGAGI in the germline V gene. Trimming took 4 bases from V and 8 from J; bases not matched to a gene: 16. This CDR3 comprises 16 residues. For the CDR3, the DNA is TGTGCCAGCAGTTCGGCAGGGGGTTTGGGCAGAGGCGGCTACACCTTC. This encodes CASSSAGGLGRGGYTF.